Each of the 21 T cell receptor beta chains below was sequenced from the same sample in a study of regulatory T cells in long-lasting Graves disease. Building the TCR beta libraries relied on iRepertoire HTBI primers, and CDR3 regions underwent Arm-PCR. One entry per CDR3 protein, called by TCRdb with MiXCR from the multiplex PCR reads. Of about 320,000 distinct CDR3 sequences in the sample, about 18% were seen once. Time point: newly diagnosed GD, antithyroid drugs for less than 3 months. Generation of the TCR library employed RNA extracted from PBMCs. The input for sequencing was peripheral blood mononuclear cells (PBMCs), taken at new diagnosis, from a patient treated with antithyroid drugs. All receptors come from a female donor with Graves disease.

In its sample, this clonotype was seen many times. This chain uses TRBV28 with TRBJ1-2; D is undetermined. Germline CDR1 MDHEN, CDR2 SYDVKM. The V end was cut by 3 bases, the J end by 0 bases, with 5 bases between. The CDR3 extends over 13 amino acids. The CDR3: CASSLPTNYGYTF. The CDR3 DNA reads as TGTGCCAGCAGTTTGCCTACTAACTATGGCTACACCTTC.

In its sample, this clonotype was seen many times. The chain uses TRBV27 and TRBJ1-2; D is possibly TRBD1 (6 bases). Germline CDR1 and CDR2: MNHEY and SMNVEV (reference sequence). The V end lost 2 bases, the J end lost 4 bases, and 11 bases lay between the germline ends. The CDR3 is 14 residues long. The chain's CDR3 is CASSLEGGFYGYTF. The CDR3 nucleotides read TGTGCCAGCAGTTTAGAGGGGGGATTCTATGGCTACACCTTC.

V and J are TRBV2 and TRBJ2-7; no reliable D call. Germline V gene lookup returns CDR1 SNHLY and CDR2 FYNNEI. CDR3 length: 12 residues. Trimming left V 8 bases short and J 2 bases short, with 10 bases between. The CDR3 loop reads CASLLPAYEQYF. CDR3 coding DNA: TGTGCCAGCCTACTGCCCGCCTACGAGCAGTACTTC.

Only a few counts were recorded for this clonotype. The V and J genes are TRBV9 and TRBJ2-2; 8 bases are a match to TRBD2. The CDR3 covers 16 residues. Losses at the gene ends were 1 base for V and 3 bases for J; bases not matched to a gene: 5. The germline gives CDR1 SGDLS, CDR2 YYNGEE. The CDR3 sequence: CASSVNREGDTGELFF. The CDR3 bases are TGTGCCAGCAGCGTAAATCGGGAGGGCGACACCGGGGAGCTGTTTTTT. The whole variable domain, filled in from reference TRBV9 and TRBJ2-2, reads DSGVTQTPKHLITATGQRVTLRCSPRSGDLSVYWYQQSLDQGLQFLIQYYNGEERAKGNILERFSAQQFPDLHSELNLSSLELGDSALYFCASSVNREGDTGELFFGEGSRLTVL.

The genes are TRBV7-2 and TRBJ1-6; D not resolved. The germline V and J ends were trimmed by 1 base and 6 bases, with 13 bases remaining between them. Germline loops: CDR1 SGHTA, CDR2 FQGNSA. The CDR3 loop spans 16 amino acids. CDR3 in amino acids: CASSLEARVSNSPLHF. The CDR3 coding sequence is TGTGCCAGCAGCTTAGAGGCGAGGGTTTCTAATTCACCCCTCCACTTT.

The chain has TRBV20-1 and TRBJ2-2, with 7 bases identical to TRBD2. This CDR3 comprises 14 residues. Trimming cost V 5 bases and J 7 bases; bases outside gene matches: 10. Germline V gene data show CDR1 as DFQATT and CDR2 as SNEGSKA (reference sequence). The CDR3 loop is CSASGRERSGELFF. The CDR3 DNA reads TGCAGTGCTTCGGGGCGGGAGCGTAGCGGGGAGCTGTTTTTT.

This clonotype was seen at least ten times. The rearrangement links TRBV19 to TRBJ2-7; 9 bases match TRBD1. The CDR3 sequence is 15 residues long. V lost 7 bases to trimming and J lost 0 bases; unmatched junction nucleotides: 7. Germline CDR1 reads LNHDA; CDR2 reads SQIVND (reference sequence). CDR3 amino acids: CASNPGTGSSYEQYF. The CDR3, as DNA: TGTGCCAGTAATCCCGGGACAGGGAGCTCCTACGAGCAGTACTTC.

This clonotype was seen at least ten times. The CDR3 DNA reads TGTGCCGCCATGGGTGGGTCCTCCATGAACACTGAAGCTTTCTTT. Translation gives CAAMGGSSMNTEAFF. The chain uses TRBV10-3 and TRBJ1-1; unclear D gene. The V and J ends lost 11 bases and 0 bases respectively, with 19 bases between them. There are 15 residues in the CDR3. CDR1 is ENHRY and CDR2 is SYGVKD in the germline V gene.

V is TRBV6-2 or TRBV6-3 and J is TRBJ2-7, with 7 bases matching TRBD2. This CDR3 contains 14 residues. Germline-derived CDR1 and CDR2 are MNHEY and SVGEGT. CDR3 DNA: TGTACACTCCAAGGGAGGGCCATCTCCTACGAGCAGTACTTC. It codes for CTLQGRAISYEQYF.

This clonotype occurred many times. The V call is TRBV10-2, the J call TRBJ2-7; D possibly corresponds to TRBD2 (5 bases). The germline gives CDR1 WSHSY, CDR2 SAAADI. The CDR3 consists of 12 residues. The ends were cut back, 5 bases at V and 7 bases at J, with 12 bases in the middle. The CDR3 region is CASSKYSGEQYF. The DNA of the CDR3 is TGCGCCAGCAGTAAGTACAGCGGAGAGCAGTACTTC.

Many counts were recorded for this clonotype. The chain employs TRBV12-3 or TRBV12-4 and TRBJ2-1, with 8 positions matching TRBD1. This CDR3 is 16 amino acids long. Trimming at V came to 5 bases and at J to 0 bases, leaving 6 bases not matched to a gene. CDR3 sequence (DNA): TGTGCCAGCAGTGCAACAGGGGGTAGCTCCTACAATGAGCAGTTCTTC. Its translation: CASSATGGSSYNEQFF.

This clonotype was seen many times. The chain is built from TRBV19 and TRBJ1-4, with 12 bases identical to TRBD1. This CDR3 has 15 amino acids. V lost 5 bases to trimming and J lost 8 bases; unmatched junction nucleotides: 6. CDR1 is LNHDA, CDR2 SQIVND, per germline (reference sequence). CDR3 nucleotide sequence: TGTGCCAGTAGTCCCGGGGACAGGGGGCTCGAAAAACTGTTTTTT. The encoded protein is CASSPGDRGLEKLFF.

This clonotype was counted only a few times. This rearrangement joins TRBV5-1 to TRBJ2-5; 7 nucleotides agree with TRBD1. The V gene end was trimmed by 2 bases and the J gene end by 5 bases; junction bases not matched to a gene: 3. CDR1 and CDR2 (germline): SGHRS, YFSETQ. The CDR3 has 13 residues. Written as DNA, the CDR3 is TGCGCCAGCAGCTTACAGGGGTCGGAGACCCAGTACTTC. Encoded protein: CASSLQGSETQYF.

A note on this clonotype: Germline and junction disagree at one end, which may indicate a read error. This chain uses TRBV28 with TRBJ2-1; no clear D gene. This CDR3 spans 13 amino acids. Germline values: CDR1 MDHEN, CDR2 SYDVKM. The CDR3 region has the DNA TGTGCCGGCAGTTTATTAACGGATTATGAGCAGTTCTTC. It translates to CAGSLLTDYEQFF.

This clonotype was detected ten times or more. This chain connects TRBV28 to TRBJ2-2; TRBD2 matches at 11 bases. Germline trimming cut 5 bases from V and 5 bases from J; bases unmatched to any gene: 19. Germline values: CDR1 MDHEN, CDR2 SYDVKM. This CDR3 has 20 residues. The CDR3, as DNA: TGTGCCAGCAGTCTAGTCGGACTAGCGGGCCTTATTAGGGGTACCGGGGAGCTGTTTTTT. Protein sequence: CASSLVGLAGLIRGTGELFF.

This clonotype occurred many times. This chain joins TRBV12-3 or TRBV12-4 and TRBJ2-7; 10 positions match TRBD2. CDR3 length: 14 residues. V trimming: 4 bases; J trimming: 6 bases; junction bases outside the gene matches: 6. The CDR3 sequence is CASSSSGRSLEQYF. CDR3 coding DNA: TGTGCCAGCAGTTCTAGCGGGAGAAGCCTCGAGCAGTACTTC.

This clonotype was counted between two and nine times. A much larger clone differs by one base, so this may be a read error. V and J are TRBV29-1 and TRBJ1-2; a possible D gene is TRBD1 (5 bases). The germline gives CDR1 SQVTM, CDR2 ANQGSEA. This CDR3 region has 15 residues. DNA of the CDR3: TGCAGCGTTGAGGGGCAGAGAACGGCTAACTATGACTACACCTTC. Its translation is CSVEGQRTANYDYTF. The full variable domain, its missing parts supplied by reference TRBV29-1 and TRBJ1-2, is SAVISQKPSRDICQRGTSLTIQCQVDSQVTMMFWYRQQPGQSLTLIATANQGSEATYESGFVIDKFPISRPNLTFSTLTVSNMSPEDSSIYLCSVEGQRTANYDYTFGSGTRLTVV.

This clonotype has ten or more counts. J is TRBJ1-2 and V is TRBV20-1; D gene unclear. The CDR3 is 16 amino acids. Trimming removed 3 bases from V and 1 base from J, with 18 bases in between. Germline CDR1 and CDR2: DFQATT and SNEGSKA (reference sequence). In DNA form, the CDR3 reads TGCAGTGCTAGCCGTTTGGATATACAGATTAACTATGGCTACACCTTC. Residues: CSASRLDIQINYGYTF.

A remark on this clonotype: A far larger clone lies a single base away; this is likely a read error. The chain links TRBV11-2 to TRBJ2-1; possibly TRBD2 for D (5 bases). CDR1 is SGHAT and CDR2 is FQNNGV in the germline V gene. Trimming cost V 1 base and J 10 bases, with 11 bases left between them. The CDR3 runs to 13 residues. DNA for the CDR3: TGTGCCAGCAGCTTAGTGCAGGCGGGCGAGCAGTTCTTC. Its protein is CASSLVQAGEQFF.

This clonotype has at least ten counts. The chain couples TRBV14 to TRBJ2-1, with 12 bases fitting TRBD2. The length of the CDR3 is 17 residues. V gave up 0 bases and J gave up 4 bases; unmatched junction bases: 4. Per the germline V gene, CDR1 is SGHDN and CDR2 is FVKESK. The CDR3 loop is CASSQEIGLAGYNEQFF. The DNA of the CDR3 is TGTGCCAGCAGCCAAGAGATTGGACTAGCGGGATACAATGAGCAGTTCTTC. The full variable domain, rest sourced from reference TRBV14 and TRBJ2-1, is EAGVTQFPSHSVIEKGQTVTLRCDPISGHDNLYWYRRVMGKEIKFLLHFVKESKQDESGMPNNRFLAERTGGTYSTLKVQPAELEDSGVYFCASSQEIGLAGYNEQFFGPGTRLTVL.

The sample holds many counts of this clonotype. This chain connects TRBV10-3 to TRBJ2-7; TRBD2 aligns across 13 bases. The CDR3 has 16 amino acids. Unmatched junction bases numbered 3, after V lost 2 bases and J lost 2 bases. The germline CDR1 and CDR2 sequences are ENHRY and SYGVKD. CDR3: CAISEPGTSGAYEQYF. CDR3 DNA sequence: TGTGCCATCAGTGAGCCAGGGACTAGCGGGGCCTACGAGCAGTACTTC.